The entry below describes one T cell receptor beta chain. Per the study methods: The authors estimated nucleated cell counts from reference gene primer amplification. TCRdb's copy holds only in-frame clones and misses some; the assay was immunoSEQ multiplex PCR. That table is the source of V, J and clone size, and D and trimming were worked out from the DNA. The sample carries around 100,000 clones, around 90% recorded once. This specimen comes from a study of blood T cell repertoires in COVID-19. Study background: Samples of COVID-19 (acute and convalescent) were obtained from the United States, Italy and Spain. In each case, the material was cDNA or gDNA derived from T cells, B-cell-depleted T cells, or PBMCs.

Losses at the gene ends were 5 bases for V and 5 bases for J; bases not matched to a gene: 9. This CDR3 is built from 15 residues. Looked up from germline, CDR1 is SGHNT and CDR2 is YYREEE (reference sequence). This receptor was identified in a woman older than 75 in a cohort sampled during active COVID-19. Sequencing was performed on peripheral blood. The chain employs TRBV5-4 and TRBJ2-2; TRBD1 matches 7 bases. DNA for the CDR3: TGTGCCAGCAGTTTCGGACAGGAACGGACCGGGGAGCTGTTTTTT. Translating it yields CASSFGQERTGELFF.